This T cell receptor beta chain was sequenced in a study of blood T cell repertoires in COVID-19. Overall study: Collection of acute and convalescent COVID-19 samples took place in the United States, Italy and Spain. In each case, the material was cDNA or gDNA derived from T cells, B-cell-depleted T cells, or PBMCs.

The V and J ends lost 2 bases and 7 bases, in that order; junction bases with no gene match: 8. There are 16 residues in the CDR3. Germline CDR1 LGHNA, CDR2 YSLEER. In the study's own analysis: The authors estimated nucleated cell counts from reference gene primer amplification. Libraries were prepared by immunoSEQ multiplex PCR; TCRdb keeps only in-frame clonotypes and omits some of them. The DNA was the basis for D and trimming; V, J and clone size are from that table. The sample shows approximately 230,000 clones, roughly 84% of them seen only once. Sequences were obtained from peripheral blood. The source is a man in his thirties or forties with active or convalescent COVID-19. This chain uses TRBV4-3 with TRBJ1-6, with 7 bases matching TRBD1. The CDR3 DNA sequence: TGCGCCAGCAGCCAATTCTTGTCAGGGGGGAATTCACCCCTCCACTTT. It specifies CASSQFLSGGNSPLHF.